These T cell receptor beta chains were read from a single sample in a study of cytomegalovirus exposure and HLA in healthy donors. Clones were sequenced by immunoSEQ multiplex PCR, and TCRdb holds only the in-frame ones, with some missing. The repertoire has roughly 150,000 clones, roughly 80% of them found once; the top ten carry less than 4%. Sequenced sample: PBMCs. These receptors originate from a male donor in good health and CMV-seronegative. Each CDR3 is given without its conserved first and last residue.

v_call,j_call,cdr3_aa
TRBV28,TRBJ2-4,ASSLNSKLNIQY
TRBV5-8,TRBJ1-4,ASSSGTGSEKLF
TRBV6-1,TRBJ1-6,AGGAGRNSPLH
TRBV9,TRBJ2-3,ASSVGDMTSTDTQY
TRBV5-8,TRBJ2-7,ASSFYGGGLEQY
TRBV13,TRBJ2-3,ASSDRDRLTDTQY
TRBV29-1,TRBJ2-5,STYRNQETQY
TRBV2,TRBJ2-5,ASNDGGQGETQY
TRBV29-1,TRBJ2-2,SVEARAGENTGELF
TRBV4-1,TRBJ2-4,ASSQGAPTLAKNIQY
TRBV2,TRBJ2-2,ASDSGQLVGDAGELF
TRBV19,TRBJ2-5,ASSSSGETQY
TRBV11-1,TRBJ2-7,ASSLGRGNSYEQY
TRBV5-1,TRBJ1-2,ASSLRQGSNYGYT
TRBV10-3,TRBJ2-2,AISTPGQGNTGELF
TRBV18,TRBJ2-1,ASSPPSRVGEQF
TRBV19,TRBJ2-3,ASALRQGTDTQY
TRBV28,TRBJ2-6,ASSLDGGQTGANVLT
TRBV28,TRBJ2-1,ASSLWGTSGSSYNEQF
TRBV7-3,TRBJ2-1,ASSAIGVSHNEQF
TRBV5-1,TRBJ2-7,ASSRTSGPTYEQY
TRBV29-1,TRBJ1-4,SVPDRGGKLF
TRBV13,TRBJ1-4,ATCERGLTEKLF
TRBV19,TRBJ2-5,ASSIGGGRVRETQY
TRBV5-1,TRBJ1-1,ASSERTQGAEAF
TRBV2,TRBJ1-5,ASSGGQGAQPQH
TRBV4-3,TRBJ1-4,ASSQDAREEKLF
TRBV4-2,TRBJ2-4,ASSQDLTAGPGNIQY
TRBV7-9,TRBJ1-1,ASSPPGQENTEAF
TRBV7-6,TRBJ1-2,ASSPKNSPGTAIY
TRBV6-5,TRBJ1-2,ASRPGTGILAGYT
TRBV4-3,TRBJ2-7,ASSQGLVYEQY
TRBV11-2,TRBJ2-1,ASSLVGLAGGSSYNEQF
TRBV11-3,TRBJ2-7,ASSLSSGDEQY
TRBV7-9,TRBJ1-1,SSSSGQGVTEAF
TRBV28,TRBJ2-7,ASSFNFGTSGPYEQY